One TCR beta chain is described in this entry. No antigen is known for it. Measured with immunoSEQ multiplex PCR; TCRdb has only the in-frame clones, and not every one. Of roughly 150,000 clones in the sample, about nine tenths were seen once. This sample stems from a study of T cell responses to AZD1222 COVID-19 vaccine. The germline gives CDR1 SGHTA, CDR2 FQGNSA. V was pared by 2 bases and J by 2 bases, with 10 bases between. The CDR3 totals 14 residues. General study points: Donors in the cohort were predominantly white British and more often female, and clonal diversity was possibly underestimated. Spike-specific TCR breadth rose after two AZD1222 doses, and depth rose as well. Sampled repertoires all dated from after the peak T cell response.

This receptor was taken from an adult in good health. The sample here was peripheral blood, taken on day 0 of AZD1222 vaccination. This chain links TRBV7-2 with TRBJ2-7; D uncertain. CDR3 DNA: TGTGCCAGCAGCTTATTTAGTAGGGCCTACGAGCAGTACTTC. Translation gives CASSLFSRAYEQYF.